This T cell receptor (beta chain) was profiled in a study of shared clonotypes between healthy human individuals. As regards this clone: Its target is unknown.

General study results and limits: Apart from blood, nothing was sampled; tissue repertoires likely differ. Sequencing depth was predicted to influence how clonotypes are shared among donors. Represented diversity, genetic and exposure-history alike, was limited by few donors.

Data came from immunoSEQ multiplex PCR; TCRdb stores just in-frame clones and leaves some out. The data hold roughly 480,000 clones, with around 80% observed a single time. The CDR3 totals 16 residues. The V end lost 1 base, the J end lost 5 bases, and 16 bases lay between the germline ends. Germline V gene lookup returns CDR1 SGHNT and CDR2 YENEEA. Specimen: PBMCs. This TCR came from a woman between 40 and 55 years old in good health. Some clones in this sample may be carry-over from other donors' samples. This chain connects TRBV11-3 to TRBJ2-3; D gene unclear. The CDR3 nucleotides are TGTGCCAGCAGCTTAGTCTCGGACCCCCCCGGAGATACGCAGTATTTT. This encodes CASSLVSDPPGDTQYF.